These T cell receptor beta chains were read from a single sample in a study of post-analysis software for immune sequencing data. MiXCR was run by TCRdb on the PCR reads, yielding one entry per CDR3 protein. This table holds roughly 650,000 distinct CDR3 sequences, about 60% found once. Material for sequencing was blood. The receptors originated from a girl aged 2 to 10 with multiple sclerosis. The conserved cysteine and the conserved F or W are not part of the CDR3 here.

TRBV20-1,SALSGVNEQF
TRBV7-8,ASSPIGDITAKNIQY
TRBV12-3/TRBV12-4,ASNQGDTQY
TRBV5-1,ASSLSQGAGYGYT
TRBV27,ASSKGLAPITTSTDTQY
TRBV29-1,GVDHSGREGETQY
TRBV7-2,ASSPWAQNTEAF
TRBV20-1,SAAHSESSYEQY
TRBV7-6,ASSATRLSTGELF
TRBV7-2,ASSLVGSSSGTSYEQY
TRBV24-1,ATSDPGARSYGYT
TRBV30,AWRTGGATGYT
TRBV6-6,ASSPGQNTGELF
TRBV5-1,ASRQGPREAQY
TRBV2,ATQGGHYQETQY
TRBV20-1,SANRDALYNEQF
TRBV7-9,ASSSPGTGDHQPQH
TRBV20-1,SARDAEAGGPKTQY
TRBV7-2,ASSLAGGRLDNEQF
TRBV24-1,VTSDQNEQF
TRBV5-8,ASSLRDSSYNEQF
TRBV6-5,ASSYSGTSGIEQF
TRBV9,ASAGGENYGYT
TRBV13,ASSPEGGRNTQY
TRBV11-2,ASSLRPAGDNEQF
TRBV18,ASSPTGTHEQF
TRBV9,ASSSGGAPYNEQF
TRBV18,ASSLTQLAGETYNEQF
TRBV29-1,SVDRGREAF
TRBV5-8,ATVGILKAF
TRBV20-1,SAPDYASEQF